The clone carrying this TCR beta chain showed up just once. V lost 0 bases and J lost 8; bases outside the gene matches: 18. The CDR3 is 17 amino acids. The germline gives CDR1 DFQATT, CDR2 SNEGSKA (reference sequence). The TCR beta library used iRepertoire HTBI primers with Arm-PCR amplification of CDR3. TCRdb called the multiplex PCR reads again in MiXCR, with one record for every CDR3 protein. The sample shows around 400,000 distinct CDR3 sequences, about 10% of them seen only once. This entry comes from a study of regulatory T cells in long-lasting Graves disease. Specified time point: newly diagnosed GD, antithyroid drugs for less than 3 months. RNA isolated from PBMCs was used to make the TCR library. These sequences were also reported in another study, on T cells in Graves' hyperthyroidism and ophthalmopathy. That source reports: The study used the HTBI primer set for a first-round RT-PCR of the TCR CDR3.

The source material was peripheral blood mononuclear cells (PBMCs), sampled at new diagnosis, from a patient treated with antithyroid drugs. The TCR comes from a woman in her late teens or twenties with Graves disease. The chain couples TRBV20-1 to TRBJ2-7; 8 bases fit TRBD2. DNA of the CDR3: TGCAGTGCTAGAGATCCAAGGGAGACGGGAGGGCCGAACAAGCAGTACTTC. Protein product: CSARDPRETGGPNKQYF.